This TCR beta chain derives from a study of T cell repertoires in cytomegalovirus infection (dated by TCRdb to about 2019). About the investigation overall: Donor HLA type was relevant to the analysis, as public TCR beta signatures indicated carriage of CMV infection together with the matching HLA type.

This clonotype was recorded many times. It lacks a known antigen. Qualities for individual bases were not recorded, and no much larger clone is one base off. Sequencing took place on an Illumina HiSeq 1500. Starting from the raw public reads, TCRdb applied fastp trimming at Q25, assembled clones with MiXCR and retained in-frame beta chains. Under each unique CDR3 protein, matching rows form one entry showing the most common genes and DNA. Across this sample there are just under 300,000 distinct CDR3 sequences, with 9.6% seen only once. About 2.3% of the sample rests with the top ten. Based on the germline V gene, the CDR1 and CDR2 sequences are MDHEN and SYDVKM. Deletion took 7 bases off V and 1 base off J, with a span of 10 bases between the germline ends. The CDR3 runs 13 amino acids, cysteine and phenylalanine included. Only the CDR3 DNA is retained, 39 bases long and in frame from the first base.

The paper's findings and limits, for the study overall: In both this cohort and an independent roughly 350-donor cohort, the cumulative frequency of public TCR beta family members distinguished carriers of CMV infection plus the relevant HLA type. The ex vivo response was dominated by HLA-C-restricted CMV-specific TCR beta clonotypes, which also provided the single most frequent clonotype in two of eight donors.

The clonotype comes from a human donor in good health (CMV status not recorded). Some clones in this sample may be carry-over from other donors' samples. Source material: PBMCs. The rearrangement joined TRBV28 to TRBJ1-1, and perhaps TRBD1 as D gene, on 6 matching bases. The DNA sequence is TGTGCCAGCATCAGAGGGGGGAACACTGAAGCTTTCTTT. This is translated as CASIRGGNTEAFF.